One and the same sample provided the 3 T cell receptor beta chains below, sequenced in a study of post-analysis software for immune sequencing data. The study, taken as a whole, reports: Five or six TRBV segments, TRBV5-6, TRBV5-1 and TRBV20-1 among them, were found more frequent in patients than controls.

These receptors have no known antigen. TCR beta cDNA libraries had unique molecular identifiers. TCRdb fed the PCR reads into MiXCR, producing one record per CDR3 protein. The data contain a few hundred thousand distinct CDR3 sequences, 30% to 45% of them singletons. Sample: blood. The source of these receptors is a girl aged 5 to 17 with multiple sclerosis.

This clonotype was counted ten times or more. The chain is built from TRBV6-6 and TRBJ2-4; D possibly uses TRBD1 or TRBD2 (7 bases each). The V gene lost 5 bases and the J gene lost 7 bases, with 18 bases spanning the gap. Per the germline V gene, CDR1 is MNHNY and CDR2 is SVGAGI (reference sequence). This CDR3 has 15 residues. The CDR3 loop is CASSSGTVQGNIQYF. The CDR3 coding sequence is TGTGCCAGCAGTAGCGGGACAGTACAGGGTAACATTCAGTACTTC.

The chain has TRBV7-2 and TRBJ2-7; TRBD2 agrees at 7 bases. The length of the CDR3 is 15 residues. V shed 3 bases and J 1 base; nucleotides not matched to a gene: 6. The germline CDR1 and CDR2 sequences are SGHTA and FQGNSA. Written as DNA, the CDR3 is TGTGCCAGCAGCTTGGGCGGGAGTGGGTCCTACGAGCAGTACTTC. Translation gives CASSLGGSGSYEQYF. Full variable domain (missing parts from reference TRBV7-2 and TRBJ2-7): GAGVSQSPSNKVTEKGKDVELRCDPISGHTALYWYRQSLGQGLEFLIYFQGNSAPDKSGLPSDRFSAERTGGSVSTLTIQRTQQEDSAVYLCASSLGGSGSYEQYFGPGTRLTVT.

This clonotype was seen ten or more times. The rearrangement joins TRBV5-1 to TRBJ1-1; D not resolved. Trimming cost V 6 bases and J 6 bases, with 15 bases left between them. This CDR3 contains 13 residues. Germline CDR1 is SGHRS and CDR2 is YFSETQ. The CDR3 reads CASKGRRGAEAFF. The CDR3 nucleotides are TGCGCCAGCAAGGGAAGGCGAGGAGCTGAAGCTTTCTTT.